Below, 7 T cell receptor gamma chains from the same sample are listed, as sequenced in a study of γδ T cells in repeated Plasmodium falciparum infection. Vgamma9/Vdelta2+ and Vdelta2-negative gammadelta T cells were flow-sorted from PBMC for bulk sequencing. TCRdb re-processed the multiplex PCR reads via CATT. The sample consists of roughly 27,000 gamma-chain clones, about 2.9% of them appearing once. The sample comprised gamma-delta T cells from blood. The origin of the receptors is a pool of human donors (malaria-infected and uninfected, not separated).

This clone has at least ten counts. The V call is TRGV5, the J call TRGJ1 or TRGJ2. No J segment appears in TCRdb, so it was assigned here by matching the sequence to germline. CDR3 length: 17 residues. V was pared by 0 bases and J by 1 base, with 12 bases of the junction left unmatched. Germline lookup yields CDR1 VINAFY and CDR2 YDVSNSKD. The CDR3 spells CATWDRPKGGNYYKKLF. The DNA for the CDR3 is TGTGCCACCTGGGACAGGCCAAAAGGGGGAAATTATTATAAGAAACTCTTT.

At least ten counts were recorded for this clone. TCRdb attributes to this sequence the protein of a much larger clone, which differs from the DNA translation at residue 8; a read error is likely, and the protein displayed is translated from the DNA. This CDR3 is CATWDRRLPVNYYKKLF. CDR3 in DNA: TGTGCCACCTGGGACAGGCGACTGCCCGTGAATTATTATAAGAAACTCTTT. The chain joins TRGV3 to TRGJ1 or TRGJ2. The J gene, not given by TCRdb, was assigned here from a germline match of the nucleotide sequence. Germline trimming cut 0 bases from V and 0 bases from J; bases unmatched to any gene: 11. The CDR3 has 17 residues. Germline lookup yields CDR1 VTNTFY and CDR2 YDVSTARD (reference sequence).

In its sample, this clone was seen many times. A read error likely explains this, since a far larger clone differs by one base. Additional DNA sequences in this sample encode the identical CDR3. The V gene is TRGV4, the J gene TRGJ1 or TRGJ2. TCRdb leaves out the J gene; it was filled in here by matching the DNA to germline. Germline V gene data show CDR1 as EGSTGY and CDR2 as YDSYTSSV. The CDR3 is 14 amino acids. CDR3 in DNA: TGTGCCACTTGGGATGGGGCGAATTATTATAAGAAACTCTTT. Amino acid sequence: CATWDGANYYKKLF.

This clone was observed many times. This sequence joins TRGV9 and TRGJ1 or TRGJ2. The CDR3 consists of 15 residues. V lost 3 bases to trimming and J lost 0 bases; unmatched junction nucleotides: 8. The germline V gene has CDR1 GITISATS and CDR2 ISYDGTV (reference sequence). This chain's CDR3 is CALWEIFTNYYKKLF. CDR3 bases: TGTGCCTTGTGGGAGATTTTCACGAATTATTATAAGAAACTCTTT.

In its sample, this clone was seen a few times. TCRdb's entry gives the protein of a much larger clone, which mismatches this DNA's translation at residue 12, likely from a read error; the protein reported here is translated from the DNA. The V gene call is TRGV2, and the J gene call is absent. Germline V gene lookup returns CDR1 EGSNGY and CDR2 YDSYNSKV. This CDR3 contains 14 residues. The CDR3 DNA reads as TGTGCCACCTGGGACGTAGGAAAGGTTTATAAGAGACTCTTT. This codes for CATWDVGKVYKRLF.

This clone was observed a few times. The amino acid sequence in TCRdb belongs to a much larger clone and departs from this DNA's translation at residue 9, likely a sequencing read error; the sequence shown is translated from the DNA. The V call is TRGV9, the J call TRGJ1 or TRGJ2. The J gene was missing in TCRdb and was found by matching the end of the DNA to germline. This CDR3 spans 15 amino acids. From germline, CDR1 is GITISATS and CDR2 ISYDGTV (reference sequence). V trimming: 1 base; J trimming: 7 bases; junction bases outside the gene matches: 13. The CDR3 loop is CALWEVTPSRYKKLF. The CDR3 DNA reads as TGTGCCTTGTGGGAGGTAACCCCATCGAGATATAAGAAACTCTTT.

This clone was observed at least ten times. The TCRdb protein comes from a much larger clone and disagrees with this DNA's translation at residue 10, likely due to a read error; the protein given here is derived from the DNA. This chain uses TRGV4 with TRGJ1 or TRGJ2. Germline-derived CDR1 and CDR2 are EGSTGY and YDSYTSSV. This CDR3 region has 13 residues. In DNA form, the CDR3 reads TGTGCCACCTGGGATAGTATGAGTTATGAGAAACTCTTT. It translates to CATWDSMSYEKLF.